The T cell receptor (beta chain) described here comes from a study of CD8 T cells in Susac syndrome. Overall study context: Of the sequenced Susac syndrome patients, more than five had active disease and eight were in remission.

Random hexamers served to reverse transcribe roughly 0.45 to 1 ug RNA. It was immunoSEQ multiplex PCR that amplified TCR beta CDR3 across 54 Vbeta and 13 Jbeta. MiXCR was run by TCRdb on the immunoSEQ multiplex PCR reads, yielding one entry per CDR3 protein. The table records 170,000 or so distinct CDR3 sequences, about 96% of them present only once. The V gene's germline CDR1 is SQVTM and CDR2 ANQGSEA. Trimming stripped 7 bases from V and 2 bases from J, with 13 bases between. The CDR3 length is 13 residues. The chain links TRBV29-1 to TRBJ2-3, with a tentative D call TRBD2 (6 bases). Sequenced input: CD4+ T cells from PBMCs. This clonotype was obtained from a human donor with Susac syndrome. The CDR3 region has the DNA TGCAGCGCCCGCCGGGACTCCACAGATACGCAGTATTTT. As protein: CSARRDSTDTQYF.